This section outlines one T cell receptor beta chain sequence together with its context. Sample time point: persistent/refractory GD, antithyroid drugs over 5 years with positive TRAb. The TCR library was made from RNA extracted from PBMCs. The sample originates from a study of regulatory T cells in long-lasting Graves disease. TCR beta libraries were built with iRepertoire HTBI primers and Arm-PCR of CDR3 regions. TCRdb re-called the multiplex PCR reads with MiXCR, one entry per CDR3 protein. The data show a few hundred thousand distinct CDR3 sequences, less than 25% seen once. The CDR3 is made up of 16 amino acids. CDR1 is DFQATT, CDR2 SNEGSKA, per germline (reference sequence). With 0 bases removed from V and 2 bases from J, the gap between germline ends came to 17 bases.

Sequenced material: peripheral blood mononuclear cells (PBMCs), taken when the disease was refractory, from a patient treated with antithyroid drugs. The chain joins TRBV20-1 to TRBJ2-7; the D call may be TRBD1 or TRBD2 (6 bases each). The TCR originated in a female donor with Graves disease. This chain's CDR3 is CSARDDALGGTYEQYF. CDR3 DNA sequence: TGCAGTGCTAGAGATGATGCCCTCGGGGGCACCTACGAGCAGTACTTC.